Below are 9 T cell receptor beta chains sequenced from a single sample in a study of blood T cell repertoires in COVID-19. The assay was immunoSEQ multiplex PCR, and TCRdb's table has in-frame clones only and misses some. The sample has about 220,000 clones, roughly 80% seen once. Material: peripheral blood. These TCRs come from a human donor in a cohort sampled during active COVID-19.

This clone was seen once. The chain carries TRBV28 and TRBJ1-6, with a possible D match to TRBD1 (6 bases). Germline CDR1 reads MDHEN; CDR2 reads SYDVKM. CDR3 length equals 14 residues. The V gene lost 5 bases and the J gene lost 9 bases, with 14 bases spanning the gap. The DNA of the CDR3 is TGTGCCAGCAGTGTGACAGGCCGAGTTTCACCCCTCCACTTT. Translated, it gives CASSVTGRVSPLHF.

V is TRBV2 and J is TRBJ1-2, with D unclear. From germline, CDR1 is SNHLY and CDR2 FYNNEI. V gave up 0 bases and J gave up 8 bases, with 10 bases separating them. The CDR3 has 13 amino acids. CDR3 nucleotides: TGTGCCAGCAGTGAAGCGCGGTCCGGGGGCTACACCTTC. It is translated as CASSEARSGGYTF. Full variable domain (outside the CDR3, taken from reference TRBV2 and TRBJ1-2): EPEVTQTPSHQVTQMGQEVILRCVPISNHLYFYWYRQILGQKVEFLVSFYNNEISEKSEIFDDQFSVERPDGSNFTLKIRSTKLEDSAMYFCASSEARSGGYTFGSGTRLTVV.

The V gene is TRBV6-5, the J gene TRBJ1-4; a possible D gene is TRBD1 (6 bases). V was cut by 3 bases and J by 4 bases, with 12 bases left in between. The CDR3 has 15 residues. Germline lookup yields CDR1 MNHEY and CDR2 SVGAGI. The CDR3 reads CASSYRTGHNEKLFF. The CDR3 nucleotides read TGTGCCAGCAGTTATAGGACGGGACATAATGAAAAACTGTTTTTT.

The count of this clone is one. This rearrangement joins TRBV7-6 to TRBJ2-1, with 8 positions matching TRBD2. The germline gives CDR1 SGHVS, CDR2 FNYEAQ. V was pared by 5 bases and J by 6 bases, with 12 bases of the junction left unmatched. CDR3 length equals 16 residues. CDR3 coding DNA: TGTGCCAGCAGCACGAATGCGGGGGGTTTTGGCAATGAGCAGTTCTTC. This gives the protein CASSTNAGGFGNEQFF.

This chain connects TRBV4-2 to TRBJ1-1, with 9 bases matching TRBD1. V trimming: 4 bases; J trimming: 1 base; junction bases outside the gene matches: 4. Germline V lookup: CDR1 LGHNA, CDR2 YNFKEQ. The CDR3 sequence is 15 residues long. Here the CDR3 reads CASSPETGGNTEAFF. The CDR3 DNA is TGTGCCAGCAGCCCAGAGACAGGGGGGAACACTGAAGCTTTCTTT.

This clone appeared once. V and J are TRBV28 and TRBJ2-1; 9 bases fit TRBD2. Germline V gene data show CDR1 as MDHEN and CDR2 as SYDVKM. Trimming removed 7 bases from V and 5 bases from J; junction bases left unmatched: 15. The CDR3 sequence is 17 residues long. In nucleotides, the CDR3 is TGTGCCAGCATAAGTGGCGGGAGGGCCTCGCTCCACAATGAGCAGTTCTTC. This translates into CASISGGRASLHNEQFF.

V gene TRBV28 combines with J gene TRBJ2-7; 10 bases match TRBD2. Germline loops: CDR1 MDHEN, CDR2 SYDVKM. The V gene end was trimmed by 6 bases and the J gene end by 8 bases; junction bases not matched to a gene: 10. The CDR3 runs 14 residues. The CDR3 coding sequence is TGTGCCAGCAGAACTAGCGGGGCCGTGGGCAAGCAGTACTTC. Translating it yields CASRTSGAVGKQYF.

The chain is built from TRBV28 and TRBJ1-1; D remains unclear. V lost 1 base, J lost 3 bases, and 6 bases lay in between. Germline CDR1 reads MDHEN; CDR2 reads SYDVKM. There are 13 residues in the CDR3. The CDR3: CASSLSGDTEAFF. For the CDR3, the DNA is TGTGCCAGCAGTTTATCCGGGGACACTGAAGCTTTCTTT.

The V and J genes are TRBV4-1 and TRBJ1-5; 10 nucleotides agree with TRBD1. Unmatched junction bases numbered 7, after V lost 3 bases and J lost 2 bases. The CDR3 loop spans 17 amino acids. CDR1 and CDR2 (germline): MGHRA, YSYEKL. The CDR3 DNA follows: TGCGCCAGCAGCCACGAGACAGGGGGCATTGGCAATCAGCCCCAGCATTTT. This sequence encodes CASSHETGGIGNQPQHF.